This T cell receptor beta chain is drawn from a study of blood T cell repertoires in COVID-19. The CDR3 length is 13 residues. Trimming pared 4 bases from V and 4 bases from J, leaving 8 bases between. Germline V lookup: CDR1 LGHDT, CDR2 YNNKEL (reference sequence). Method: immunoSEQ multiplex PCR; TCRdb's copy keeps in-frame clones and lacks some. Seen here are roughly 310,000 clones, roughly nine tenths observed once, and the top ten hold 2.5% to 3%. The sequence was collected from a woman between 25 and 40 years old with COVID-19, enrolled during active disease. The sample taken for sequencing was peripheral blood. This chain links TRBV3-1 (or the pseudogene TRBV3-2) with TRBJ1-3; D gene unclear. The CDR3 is CASSLLSGNTIYF. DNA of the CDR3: TGTGCCAGCAGCCTCCTATCCGGAAACACCATATATTTT.